The 20 T cell receptor beta chains presented below share a single source sample, sequenced in a study of PD-1 blockade in classical Hodgkin lymphoma. Each of the patients experienced relapse following autologous stem cell transplantation, and their brentuximab vedotin exposure differed. Sequenced by immunoSEQ multiplex PCR; TCRdb stores in-frame clones only, minus some. This sample has 25,000 to 35,000 clones, with roughly 70% found just once. The input for sequencing was peripheral blood mononuclear cells (PBMCs), taken before the second cycle of nivolumab. Receptors were obtained from a human donor with classical Hodgkin lymphoma.

The chain couples TRBV11-2 to TRBJ2-5; D perhaps matches TRBD2 (5 bases). Germline values: CDR1 SGHAT, CDR2 FQNNGV. Trimming removed 5 bases from V and 4 bases from J, with 11 bases in between. The CDR3 sequence is 13 residues long. The CDR3 region has the DNA TGTGCCAGCAGCGCCGGACTCCCAGAGACCCAGTACTTC. Translating it yields CASSAGLPETQYF.

This clone was detected only a few times. The V and J genes are TRBV7-9 and TRBJ1-6; TRBD1 matches 11 bases. Germline loops: CDR1 SEHNR, CDR2 FQNEAQ (reference sequence). The CDR3 has 15 amino acids. V lost 8 bases, J lost 4 bases, and 4 bases stayed unmatched. The CDR3 here is CASLGQGAYNSPLHF. In DNA, the CDR3 is TGTGCCAGCTTAGGACAGGGGGCTTATAATTCACCCCTCCACTTT.

The V call is TRBV5-5, the J call TRBJ1-6; D is undetermined. Trimming took off 7 bases at V and 7 bases at J, with 18 bases between the two ends. CDR1 and CDR2 from the germline V gene are SGHKS and YYEKEE (reference sequence). The CDR3 is 15 amino acids. The CDR3 reads CASVETYRSNSPLHF. DNA of the CDR3: TGTGCCAGCGTCGAGACCTATAGGAGCAATTCACCCCTCCACTTT.

The chain combines TRBV5-4 with TRBJ2-4; D is perhaps TRBD1 (5 bases). The CDR3 has 16 residues. The V end was cut by 0 bases, the J end by 0 bases, with 10 bases between. In germline, CDR1 is SGHNT, CDR2 YYREEE (reference sequence). In nucleotides, the CDR3 is TGTGCCAGCAGCTTGGAAGGGGCTCTAGCCAAAAACATTCAGTACTTC. Its translation is CASSLEGALAKNIQYF. Looking up the rest from reference TRBV5-4 and TRBJ2-4 gives the full variable domain: ETGVTQSPTHLIKTRGQQVTLRCSSQSGHNTVSWYQQALGQGPQFIFQYYREEENGRGNFPPRFSGLQFPNYSSELNVNALELDDSALYLCASSLEGALAKNIQYFGAGTRLSVL.

Note on this clone: In the same sample, other DNA sequences code for this CDR3. The gene calls are TRBV9 and TRBJ1-6, with unresolved D. The germline CDR1 and CDR2 sequences are SGDLS and YYNGEE. The CDR3 contains 14 residues. Trimming left V 3 bases short and J 6 bases short, with 10 bases between. CDR3 sequence (DNA): TGTGCCAGCAGCGCATTGAGGAGTAATTCACCCCTCCACTTT. Its protein is CASSALRSNSPLHF. Filled out from reference TRBV9 and TRBJ1-6, the complete variable domain reads DSGVTQTPKHLITATGQRVTLRCSPRSGDLSVYWYQQSLDQGLQFLIQYYNGEERAKGNILERFSAQQFPDLHSELNLSSLELGDSALYFCASSALRSNSPLHFGNGTRLTVT.

The chain has TRBV6-5 and TRBJ2-5, with 7 bases identical to TRBD2. Germline assignment: CDR1 MNHEY and CDR2 SVGAGI. The junction had 6 bases not matched to a gene; V was cut back by 4 bases and J by 4 bases. The CDR3 spans 14 residues. The CDR3, as DNA: TGTGCCAGCAGTTTCGGACTAGTTCGAGAGACCCAGTACTTC. This sequence encodes CASSFGLVRETQYF.

The chain links TRBV19 to TRBJ2-7; perhaps TRBD2 as D (5 bases). Looked up from germline, CDR1 is LNHDA and CDR2 is SQIVND (reference sequence). V was cut by 3 bases and J by 4 bases, with 7 bases left in between. The CDR3 runs 12 residues. The CDR3 is CASSIGGYEQYF. CDR3 nucleotide sequence: TGTGCCAGTAGTATTGGAGGATACGAGCAGTACTTC.

The V and J genes are TRBV6-5 and TRBJ1-5; possibly TRBD1 for D (6 bases). Trimming took off 5 bases at V and 2 bases at J, with 13 bases between the two ends. The CDR3 consists of 15 residues. CDR1 and CDR2 (germline): MNHEY, SVGAGI. The CDR3 DNA is TGTGCCAGCAGTCAATCGTGGACAGGCAATCAGCCCCAGCATTTT. It is translated as CASSQSWTGNQPQHF.

This chain connects TRBV5-6 to TRBJ1-1, with D possibly TRBD1 on 5 matching bases. This CDR3 is built from 14 residues. Trimming took off 5 bases at V and 4 bases at J, with 15 bases between the two ends. Germline V gives CDR1 SGHDT, CDR2 YYEEEE. CDR3 region: CASSLQGPGTEAFF. Written as DNA, the CDR3 is TGTGCCAGCAGTCTTCAGGGACCTGGCACTGAAGCTTTCTTT.

This rearrangement joins TRBV7-2 to TRBJ1-2, with 8 nucleotides matching TRBD1. The CDR3 has 13 amino acids. Trimming cost V 5 bases and J 2 bases; bases outside gene matches: 1. In germline, CDR1 is SGHTA, CDR2 FQGNSA. CDR3 loop: CASSRTGNYGYTF. The CDR3 DNA reads as TGTGCCAGCAGCCGGACAGGGAACTATGGCTACACCTTC.

The genes are TRBV5-1 and TRBJ2-7; a possible D gene is TRBD1 (5 bases). Trimming took 2 bases from V and 5 from J, leaving 5 bases between them. Germline V gene sequence: CDR1 SGHRS, CDR2 YFSETQ. The CDR3 covers 11 residues. CDR3 DNA: TGCGCCAGCAGCTTAGGGGACGAGCAGTACGTC. It translates to CASSLGDEQYV.

The gene calls are TRBV5-1 and TRBJ1-1; D remains unclear. This CDR3 region has 15 residues. The germline CDR1 and CDR2 sequences are SGHRS and YFSETQ. Trimming shortened V by 4 bases and J by 4 bases, and 17 bases separated the two germline ends. The CDR3 sequence: CASSPDQARGTEAFF. In nucleotides, the CDR3 is TGCGCCAGCAGCCCGGACCAAGCCCGGGGCACTGAAGCTTTCTTT.

This rearrangement joins TRBV15 to TRBJ2-7; 9 bases align to TRBD1. The CDR3 consists of 14 residues. Per germline, CDR1 LNHNV and CDR2 YYDKDF (reference sequence). V dropped 4 bases and J dropped 1; count of bases not matched to a gene: 2. CDR3 protein: CATSKGQGSYEQYV. CDR3 DNA sequence: TGTGCCACCAGCAAGGGACAGGGATCCTACGAGCAGTACGTC.

This chain connects TRBV6-1 to TRBJ2-2; 9 bases line up with TRBD1. CDR3 length: 17 residues. Looked up from germline, CDR1 is MNHNS and CDR2 is SASEGT. Trimming at V came to 4 bases and at J to 5 bases, leaving 11 bases not matched to a gene. The CDR3 coding sequence is TGTGCCAGCAGTGGAACTACACAGGGGGCCAGGACCGGGGAGCTGTTTTTT. It encodes CASSGTTQGARTGELFF.

CDR3 region: CASSATSASSDTQYF. CDR3 nucleotides: TGTGCCAGCAGCGCAACTAGCGCCAGCTCAGATACGCAGTATTTT. This chain uses TRBV7-2 with TRBJ2-3; 7 bases line up with TRBD2. CDR3 length: 15 amino acids. Germline V gene lookup returns CDR1 SGHTA and CDR2 FQGNSA. V dropped 5 bases and J dropped 4; count of bases not matched to a gene: 9.

This clone was picked up a small number of times. The chain carries TRBV2 and TRBJ1-6; tentatively, D is TRBD1 (5 bases). Germline CDR1 reads SNHLY; CDR2 reads FYNNEI. The CDR3 is 16 residues long. Trimming removed 6 bases from V and 7 bases from J, with 19 bases in between. The CDR3 spells CASSPRVGGGNSPLHF. DNA for the CDR3: TGTGCCAGCAGCCCGAGGGTTGGGGGGGGGAATTCACCCCTCCACTTT.

The chain joins TRBV28 to TRBJ1-1, with 9 bases aligning to TRBD1. The V gene end was trimmed by 7 bases and the J gene end by 5 bases; junction bases not matched to a gene: 11. Germline V gene data show CDR1 as MDHEN and CDR2 as SYDVKM. This CDR3 region has 15 residues. The CDR3 spells CASIGTGWRRTEAFF. The CDR3 bases are TGTGCCAGCATTGGGACAGGGTGGAGGAGGACTGAAGCTTTCTTT.

This clone has more than one count but fewer than ten. The V gene is TRBV2, the J gene TRBJ1-1; possibly TRBD1 for D (5 bases). Deletions cut 7 bases from V and 4 bases from J, with 13 bases between. CDR3 length equals 13 residues. Germline V gene sequence: CDR1 SNHLY, CDR2 FYNNEI. The CDR3 nucleotides read TGTGCCAGCAAGGAAGGGGAACTCACTGAAGCTTTCTTT. Protein product: CASKEGELTEAFF.

This chain uses TRBV7-8 with TRBJ2-6; TRBD1 aligns across 8 bases. Looked up from germline, CDR1 is SGHVS and CDR2 is FQNEAQ. V gave up 1 base and J gave up 0 bases; unmatched junction bases: 5. The CDR3 extends over 18 amino acids. In DNA form, the CDR3 reads TGTGCCAGCAGCTTAGAGGGCAGGGGGCACTCTGGGGCCAACGTCCTGACTTTC. Amino acid sequence: CASSLEGRGHSGANVLTF. Filled out from reference TRBV7-8 and TRBJ2-6, the complete variable domain reads GAGVSQSPRYKVAKRGQDVALRCDPISGHVSLFWYQQALGQGPEFLTYFQNEAQLDKSGLPSDRFFAERPEGSVSTLKIQRTQQEDSAVYLCASSLEGRGHSGANVLTFGAGSRLTVL.

The rearrangement joins TRBV5-7 to TRBJ2-7; D might be TRBD1 (5 bases). TRBV5-7 is an open reading frame, and its role is uncertain. V was trimmed by 4 bases and J by 2 bases, leaving 13 bases between them. This CDR3 is 14 amino acids long. CDR3 bases: TGTGCCAGCAGCCGCGCCGACAGCACCTACGAGCAGTACTTC. Protein: CASSRADSTYEQYF.